What follows are 17 T cell receptor beta chains derived from one specimen sequenced in a study of T cell responses to AZD1222 COVID-19 vaccine. Using immunoSEQ multiplex PCR, the repertoire was profiled, and TCRdb retains in-frame clones only, with some absent. Here the sample spans 160,000 or so clones, 92% being singletons. The source material was peripheral blood, sampled 28 days after the second AZD1222 dose. These receptors all stem from an adult who received the AZD1222 COVID-19 vaccine.

The chain recombines TRBV10-1 with TRBJ2-1; 9 bases fit TRBD1. J lost 2 bases, V lost 2 bases, and 1 base had no gene match. The length of the CDR3 is 15 residues. Germline CDR1 WNHNN, CDR2 SYGVQD (reference sequence). The CDR3 loop is CASSERTGAYNEQFF. CDR3 DNA sequence: TGCGCCAGCAGTGAGAGGACAGGGGCCTACAATGAGCAGTTCTTC.

This clone showed up just once. The gene calls are TRBV30 and TRBJ1-4; D is perhaps TRBD1 (5 bases). The germline gives CDR1 GTSNPN, CDR2 SVGIG (reference sequence). The CDR3 contains 14 residues. Trimming took off 5 bases at V and 7 bases at J, with 17 bases between the two ends. In DNA form, the CDR3 reads TGTGCCTGGGGGCGGAAGGGGCGGGGTGAAAAACTGTTTTTT. This sequence encodes CAWGRKGRGEKLFF.

This chain connects TRBV10-3 to TRBJ1-2; 7 bases are a match to TRBD1. CDR1 ENHRY and CDR2 SYGVKD come from the germline V gene. This CDR3 is 14 amino acids long. V trimming: 2 bases; J trimming: 7 bases; junction bases outside the gene matches: 7. CDR3 sequence: CAISERPQGLGYTF. Written as DNA, the CDR3 is TGTGCCATCAGTGAGCGACCACAGGGGCTTGGCTACACCTTC.

CDR3: CASSEEGTSGGEEETQYF. CDR3 in DNA: TGTGCCAGCAGTGAGGAGGGGACTAGCGGGGGCGAAGAAGAGACCCAGTACTTC. V is TRBV2 and J is TRBJ2-5; 14 positions agree with TRBD2. The CDR3 is 18 amino acids. CDR1 is SNHLY, CDR2 FYNNEI, per germline. Trimming took 3 bases from V and 3 from J; bases not matched to a gene: 9.

This clone came up once. The V and J genes are TRBV28 and TRBJ1-4; 9 nucleotides align to TRBD1. The CDR3 runs 16 residues. V was clipped by 6 bases and J by 8 bases; unmatched bases: 13. The germline V gene has CDR1 MDHEN and CDR2 SYDVKM. DNA for the CDR3: TGTGCCAGCAGCGGTCCCCTACAGGGGGCGGGGGAAAAACTGTTTTTT. It translates to CASSGPLQGAGEKLFF.

The CDR3 nucleotides read TGTGCCAGCAGTAACATTAACTATGGCTACACCTTC. It translates to CASSNINYGYTF. This chain uses TRBV12-3 or TRBV12-4 with TRBJ1-2; no clear D. V lost 5 bases to trimming and J lost 1 base, with 5 bases between them. CDR3 length equals 12 residues.

The gene calls are TRBV11-2 and TRBJ2-5; D ambiguous. V was shortened by 0 bases and J by 4 bases, with 9 bases between the two germline ends. Germline V CDR1 and CDR2: SGHAT, FQNNGV. The CDR3 sequence is 14 residues long. This chain's CDR3 is CASSLDNWGETQYF. The CDR3 DNA reads as TGTGCCAGCAGCTTAGATAACTGGGGAGAGACCCAGTACTTC. Looking up the rest from reference TRBV11-2 and TRBJ2-5 gives the full variable domain: EAGVAQSPRYKIIEKRQSVAFWCNPISGHATLYWYQQILGQGPKLLIQFQNNGVVDDSQLPKDRFSAERLKGVDSTLKIQPAKLEDSAVYLCASSLDNWGETQYFGPGTRLLVL.

The V and J genes are TRBV19 and TRBJ1-4; 7 bases fit TRBD1. From germline, CDR1 is LNHDA and CDR2 SQIVND (reference sequence). With V trimmed by 2 bases and J by 8 bases, 5 bases remained unmatched. This CDR3 comprises 14 residues. The CDR3 is CASSINYRGEKLFF. As DNA, the CDR3 is TGTGCCAGTAGTATAAACTACAGGGGAGAAAAACTGTTTTTT.

The chain joins TRBV6-5 to TRBJ2-4; D possibly corresponds to TRBD1 (5 bases). CDR1 and CDR2 (germline): MNHEY, SVGAGI. The V end lost 6 bases, the J end lost 5 bases, and 11 bases lay between the germline ends. The CDR3 is 13 amino acids. The CDR3 DNA sequence: TGTGCCAGCAGGCTAGTAGGGGAAAACATTCAGTACTTC. Its translation is CASRLVGENIQYF.

This clone was detected a few times. J is TRBJ2-7 and V is TRBV18; D not resolved. Germline loops: CDR1 KGHSH, CDR2 LQKENI. The CDR3 has 13 residues. Trimming left V 2 bases short and J 3 bases short, with 8 bases between. The CDR3 nucleotides read TGTGCCAGCTCACCAAGGATGGTCTACGAGCAGTACTTC. It encodes CASSPRMVYEQYF.

The rearrangement joins TRBV7-2 to TRBJ1-6; D is perhaps TRBD1 (6 bases). The CDR3 sequence is 15 residues long. Trimming removed 5 bases at V and 7 bases at J, with 15 bases between. Germline values: CDR1 SGHTA, CDR2 FQGNSA. This CDR3 reads CASSAQGPGNSPLHF. CDR3 coding DNA: TGTGCCAGCAGCGCGCAGGGGCCTGGGAATTCACCCCTCCACTTT.

The genes are TRBV20-1 and TRBJ1-3; D possibly corresponds to TRBD1 (6 bases). Looked up from germline, CDR1 is DFQATT and CDR2 is SNEGSKA (reference sequence). The CDR3 sequence is 11 residues long. CDR3 protein: CGGAGSDTIYF. In DNA form, the CDR3 reads TGCGGGGGGGCAGGGTCGGACACCATATATTTT.

The chain couples TRBV6-5 to TRBJ2-7, with D unresolved. Germline-derived CDR1 and CDR2 are MNHEY and SVGAGI. V shed 0 bases and J shed 3 bases, with 12 bases lying between them. This CDR3 is 15 amino acids long. CDR3 residues: CASSYSVRFSYEQYF. The CDR3 DNA follows: TGTGCCAGCAGTTACTCGGTTAGGTTTAGCTACGAGCAGTACTTC.

The chain is built from TRBV5-1 and TRBJ2-5, with D possibly being TRBD1 (6 bases). V lost 1 base and J 2 bases, leaving 18 bases between the germline ends. The CDR3 loop spans 17 amino acids. Germline values: CDR1 SGHRS, CDR2 YFSETQ. In nucleotides, the CDR3 is TGCGCCAGCAGCTTGTCCGGAATATACAGGGTTCAAGAGACCCAGTACTTC. Protein sequence: CASSLSGIYRVQETQYF.

The rearrangement uses TRBV10-1 and TRBJ1-1; D is unclear. Trimming took off 3 bases at V and 1 base at J, with 6 bases between the two ends. Germline V gene lookup returns CDR1 WNHNN and CDR2 SYGVQD (reference sequence). The CDR3 length is 13 residues. The DNA of the CDR3 is TGCGCCAGCAGTGATTCGGGGAACACTGAAGCTTTCTTT. It yields the protein CASSDSGNTEAFF.

The rearrangement joins TRBV19 to TRBJ1-5, with D perhaps matching TRBD1 (5 bases). Germline V gene sequence: CDR1 LNHDA, CDR2 SQIVND (reference sequence). Trimming took off 10 bases at V and 10 bases at J, with 23 bases between the two ends. The CDR3 is made up of 14 amino acids. CDR3 region: CATKAGRGQGPQHF. CDR3 DNA sequence: TGTGCCACTAAGGCAGGACGGGGTCAGGGACCCCAGCATTTT.

J is TRBJ1-5 and V is TRBV10-2; D remains unclear. CDR1 is WSHSY and CDR2 is SAAADI in the germline V gene. V lost 4 bases and J lost 6, with 10 bases in between. The CDR3 has 13 amino acids. For the CDR3, the DNA is TGCGCCAGCAGTGTGACAATAACTCAGCCCCAGCATTTT. Translation: CASSVTITQPQHF.